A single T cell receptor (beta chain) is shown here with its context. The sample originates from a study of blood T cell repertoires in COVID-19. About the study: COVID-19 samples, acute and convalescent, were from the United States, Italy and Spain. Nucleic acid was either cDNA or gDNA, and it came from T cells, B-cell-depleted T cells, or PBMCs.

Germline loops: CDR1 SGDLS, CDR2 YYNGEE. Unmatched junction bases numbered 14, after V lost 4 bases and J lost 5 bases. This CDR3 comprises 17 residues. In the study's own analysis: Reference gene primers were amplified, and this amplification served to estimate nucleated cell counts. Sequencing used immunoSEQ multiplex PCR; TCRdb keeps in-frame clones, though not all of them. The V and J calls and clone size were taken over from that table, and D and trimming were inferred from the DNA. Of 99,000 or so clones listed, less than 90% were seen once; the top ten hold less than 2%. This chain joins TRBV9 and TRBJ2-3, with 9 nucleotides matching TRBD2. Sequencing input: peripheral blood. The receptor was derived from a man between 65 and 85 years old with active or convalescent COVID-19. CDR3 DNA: TGTGCCAGCAGCACCCGCGGACTAGCGACATTGGGAGATACGCAGTATTTT. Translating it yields CASSTRGLATLGDTQYF.